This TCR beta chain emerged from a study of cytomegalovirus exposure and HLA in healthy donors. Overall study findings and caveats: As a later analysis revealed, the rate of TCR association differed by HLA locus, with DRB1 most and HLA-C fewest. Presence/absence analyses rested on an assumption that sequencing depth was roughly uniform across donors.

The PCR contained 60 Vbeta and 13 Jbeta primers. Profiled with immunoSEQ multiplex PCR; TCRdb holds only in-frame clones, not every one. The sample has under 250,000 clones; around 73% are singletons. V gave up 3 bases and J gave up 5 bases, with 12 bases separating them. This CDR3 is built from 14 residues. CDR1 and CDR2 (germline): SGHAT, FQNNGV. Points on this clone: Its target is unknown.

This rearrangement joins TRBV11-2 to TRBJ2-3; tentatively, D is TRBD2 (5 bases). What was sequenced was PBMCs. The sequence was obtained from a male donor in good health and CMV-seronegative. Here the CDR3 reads CASSFGGSGDTQYF. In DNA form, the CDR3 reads TGTGCCAGCAGCTTTGGAGGTTCGGGAGATACGCAGTATTTT. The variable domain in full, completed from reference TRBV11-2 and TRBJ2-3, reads EAGVAQSPRYKIIEKRQSVAFWCNPISGHATLYWYQQILGQGPKLLIQFQNNGVVDDSQLPKDRFSAERLKGVDSTLKIQPAKLEDSAVYLCASSFGGSGDTQYFGPGTRLTVL.